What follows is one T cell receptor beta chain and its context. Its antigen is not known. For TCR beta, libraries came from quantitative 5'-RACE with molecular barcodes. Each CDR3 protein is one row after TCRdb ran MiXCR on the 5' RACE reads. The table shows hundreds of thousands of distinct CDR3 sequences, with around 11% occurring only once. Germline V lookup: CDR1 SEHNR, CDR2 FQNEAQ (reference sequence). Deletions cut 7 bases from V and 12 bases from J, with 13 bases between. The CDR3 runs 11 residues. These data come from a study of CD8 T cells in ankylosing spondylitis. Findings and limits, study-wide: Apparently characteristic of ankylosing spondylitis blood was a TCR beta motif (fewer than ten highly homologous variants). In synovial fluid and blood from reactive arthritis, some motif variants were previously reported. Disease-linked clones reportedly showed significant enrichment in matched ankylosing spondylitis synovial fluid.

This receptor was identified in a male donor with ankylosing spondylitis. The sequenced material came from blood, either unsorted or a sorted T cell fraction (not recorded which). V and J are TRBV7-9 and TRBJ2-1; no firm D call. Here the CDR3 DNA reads TGTGCCAGCACCCTGGGCCCTGGGCAGTTCTTC. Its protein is CASTLGPGQFF.